This T cell receptor beta chain was obtained from a study of control samples from healthy donors and cancer patients. With 6 bases removed from V and 0 bases from J, the gap between germline ends came to 15 bases. The CDR3 is 15 amino acids. Looked up from germline, CDR1 is SGDLS and CDR2 is YYNGEE. Method: immunoSEQ multiplex PCR; TCRdb's copy keeps in-frame clones and lacks some. The repertoire holds 170,000 or so clones, approximately 92% seen once, with approximately 1.5% in the top ten. This TCR derives from a man younger than 35 in good health. The chain combines TRBV9 with TRBJ1-1; D not resolved. Sample: blood. In nucleotides, the CDR3 is TGTGCCAGCACACCCCTTCCGGATATGAACACTGAAGCTTTCTTT. Its translation: CASTPLPDMNTEAFF.